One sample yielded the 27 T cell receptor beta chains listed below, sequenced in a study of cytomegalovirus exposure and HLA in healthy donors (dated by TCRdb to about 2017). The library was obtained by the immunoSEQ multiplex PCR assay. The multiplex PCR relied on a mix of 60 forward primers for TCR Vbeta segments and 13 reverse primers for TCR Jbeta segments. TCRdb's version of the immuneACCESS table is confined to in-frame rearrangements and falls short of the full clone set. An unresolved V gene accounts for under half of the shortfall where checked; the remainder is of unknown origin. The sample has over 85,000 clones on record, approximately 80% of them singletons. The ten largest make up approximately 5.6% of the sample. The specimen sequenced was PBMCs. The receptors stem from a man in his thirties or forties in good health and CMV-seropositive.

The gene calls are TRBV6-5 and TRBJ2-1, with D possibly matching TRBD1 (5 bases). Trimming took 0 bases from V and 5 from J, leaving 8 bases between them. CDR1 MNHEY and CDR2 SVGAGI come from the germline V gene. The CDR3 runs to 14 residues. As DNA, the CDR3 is TGTGCCAGCAGTTACTCTCCAGGGAACAATGAGCAGTTCTTC. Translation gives CASSYSPGNNEQFF.

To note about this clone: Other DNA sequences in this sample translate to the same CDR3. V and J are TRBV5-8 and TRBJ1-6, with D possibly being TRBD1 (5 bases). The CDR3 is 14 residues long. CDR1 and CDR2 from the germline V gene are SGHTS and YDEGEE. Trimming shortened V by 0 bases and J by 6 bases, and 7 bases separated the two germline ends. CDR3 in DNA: TGTGCCAGCAGCTTGGGCCAGGGTAATTCACCCCTCCACTTT. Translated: CASSLGQGNSPLHF.

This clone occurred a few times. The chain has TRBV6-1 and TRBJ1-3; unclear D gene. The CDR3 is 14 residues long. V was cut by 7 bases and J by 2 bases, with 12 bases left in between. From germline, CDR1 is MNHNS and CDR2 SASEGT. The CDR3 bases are TGTGCCAGCAATCTAAACTCCCCTGGAAACACCATATATTTT. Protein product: CASNLNSPGNTIYF.

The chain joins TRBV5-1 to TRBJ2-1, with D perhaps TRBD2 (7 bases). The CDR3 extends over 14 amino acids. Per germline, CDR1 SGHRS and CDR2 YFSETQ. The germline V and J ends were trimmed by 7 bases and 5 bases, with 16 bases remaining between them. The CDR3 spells CASVRGAYDNEQFF. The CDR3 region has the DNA TGCGCCAGCGTTCGGGGGGCTTACGACAATGAGCAGTTCTTC.

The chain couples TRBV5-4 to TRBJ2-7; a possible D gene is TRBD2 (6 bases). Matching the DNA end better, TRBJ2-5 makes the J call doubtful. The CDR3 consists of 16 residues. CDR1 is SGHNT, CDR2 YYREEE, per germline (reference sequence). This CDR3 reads CASSLGSGYRQETQYF. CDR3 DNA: TGTGCCAGCAGCTTAGGGAGCGGGTACCGACAAGAGACCCAGTACTTC.

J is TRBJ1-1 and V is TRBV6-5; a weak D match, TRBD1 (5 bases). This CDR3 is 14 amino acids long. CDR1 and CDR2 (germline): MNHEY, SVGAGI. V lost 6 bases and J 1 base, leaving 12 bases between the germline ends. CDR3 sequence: CASRTLTGNTEAFF. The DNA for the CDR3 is TGTGCCAGCAGGACCCTAACAGGGAACACTGAAGCTTTCTTT.

The CDR3 here is CASSVASGGHTQYF. CDR3 DNA sequence: TGTGCCAGCAGCGTAGCTAGCGGCGGGCATACGCAGTATTTT. This chain connects TRBV9 to TRBJ2-3, with 7 bases identical to TRBD2. Germline values: CDR1 SGDLS, CDR2 YYNGEE. The ends lost 0 bases at V and 7 bases at J; junction bases unmatched: 5. The CDR3 is 14 amino acids. Full variable domain (outside the CDR3, taken from reference TRBV9 and TRBJ2-3): DSGVTQTPKHLITATGQRVTLRCSPRSGDLSVYWYQQSLDQGLQFLIQYYNGEERAKGNILERFSAQQFPDLHSELNLSSLELGDSALYFCASSVASGGHTQYFGPGTRLTVL.

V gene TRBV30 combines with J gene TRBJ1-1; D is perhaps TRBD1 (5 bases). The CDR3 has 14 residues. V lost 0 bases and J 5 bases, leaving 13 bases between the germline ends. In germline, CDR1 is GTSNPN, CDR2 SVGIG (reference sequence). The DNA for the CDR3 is TGTGCCTGGAGTGTGTTGGGGAAGGGGACTGAAGCTTTCTTT. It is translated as CAWSVLGKGTEAFF.

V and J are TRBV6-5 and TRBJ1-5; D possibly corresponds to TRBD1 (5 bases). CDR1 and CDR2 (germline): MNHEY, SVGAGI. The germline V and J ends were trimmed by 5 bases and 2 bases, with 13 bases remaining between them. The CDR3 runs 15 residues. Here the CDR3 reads CASSHRAGRNQPQHF. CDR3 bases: TGTGCCAGCAGTCACCGCGCAGGGCGCAATCAGCCCCAGCATTTT.

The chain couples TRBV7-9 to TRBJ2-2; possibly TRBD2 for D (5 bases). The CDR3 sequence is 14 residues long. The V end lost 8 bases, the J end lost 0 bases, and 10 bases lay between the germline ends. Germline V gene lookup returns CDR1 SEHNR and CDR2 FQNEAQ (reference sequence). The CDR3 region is CASFWGANTGELFF. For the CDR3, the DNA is TGTGCCAGCTTTTGGGGAGCGAACACCGGGGAGCTGTTTTTT.

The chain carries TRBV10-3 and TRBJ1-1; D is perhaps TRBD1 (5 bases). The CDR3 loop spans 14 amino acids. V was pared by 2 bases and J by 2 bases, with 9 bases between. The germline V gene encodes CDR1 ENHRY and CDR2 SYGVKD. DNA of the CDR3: TGTGCCATCAGTGAGGACAGCATTAACACTGAAGCTTTCTTT. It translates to CAISEDSINTEAFF.

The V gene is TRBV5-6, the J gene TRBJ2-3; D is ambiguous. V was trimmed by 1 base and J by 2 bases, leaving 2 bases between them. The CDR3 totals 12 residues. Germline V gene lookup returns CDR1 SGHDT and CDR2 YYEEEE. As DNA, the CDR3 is TGTGCCAGCAGCTTGTACACAGATACGCAGTATTTT. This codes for CASSLYTDTQYF.

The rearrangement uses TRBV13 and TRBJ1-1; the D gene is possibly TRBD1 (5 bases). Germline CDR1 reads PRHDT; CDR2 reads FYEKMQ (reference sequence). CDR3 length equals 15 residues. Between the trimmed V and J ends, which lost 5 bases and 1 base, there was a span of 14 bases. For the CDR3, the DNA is TGTGCCAGCAGCCCAGCAAGGCAGGGGAACACTGAAGCTTTCTTT. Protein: CASSPARQGNTEAFF.

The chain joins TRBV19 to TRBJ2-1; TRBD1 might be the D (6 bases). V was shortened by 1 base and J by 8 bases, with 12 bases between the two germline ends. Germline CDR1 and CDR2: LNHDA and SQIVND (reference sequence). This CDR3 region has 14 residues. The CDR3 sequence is CASSIGGGQDEQFF. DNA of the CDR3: TGTGCCAGTAGTATAGGAGGGGGTCAGGATGAGCAGTTCTTC. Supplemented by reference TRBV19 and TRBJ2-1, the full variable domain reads DGGITQSPKYLFRKEGQNVTLSCEQNLNHDAMYWYRQDPGQGLRLIYYSQIVNDFQKGDIAEGYSVSREKKESFPLTVTSAQKNPTAFYLCASSIGGGQDEQFFGPGTRLTVL.

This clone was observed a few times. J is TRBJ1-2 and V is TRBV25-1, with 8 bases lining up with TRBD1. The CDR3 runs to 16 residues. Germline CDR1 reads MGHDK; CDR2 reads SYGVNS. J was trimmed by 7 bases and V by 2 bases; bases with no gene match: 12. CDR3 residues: CASSEGGTQGVRGYTF. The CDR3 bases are TGTGCCAGCAGTGAAGGGGGAACACAGGGGGTACGTGGCTACACCTTC.

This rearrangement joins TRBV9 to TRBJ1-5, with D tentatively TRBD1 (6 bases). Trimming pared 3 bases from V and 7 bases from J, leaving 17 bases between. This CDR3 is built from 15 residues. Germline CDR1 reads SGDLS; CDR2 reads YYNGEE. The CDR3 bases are TGTGCCAGCAGCGAAAAGACAGGCCCGGGGCAGCCCCAGCATTTT. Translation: CASSEKTGPGQPQHF.

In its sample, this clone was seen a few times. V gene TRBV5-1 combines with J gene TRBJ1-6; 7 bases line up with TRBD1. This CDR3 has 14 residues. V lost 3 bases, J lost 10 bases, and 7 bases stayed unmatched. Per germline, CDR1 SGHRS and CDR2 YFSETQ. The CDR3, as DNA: TGCGCCAGCAGCTCGACAGGGAGGCCCTCACCCCTCCACTTT. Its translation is CASSSTGRPSPLHF. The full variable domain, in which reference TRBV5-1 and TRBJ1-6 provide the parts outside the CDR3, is KAGVTQTPRYLIKTRGQQVTLSCSPISGHRSVSWYQQTPGQGLQFLFEYFSETQRNKGNFPGRFSGRQFSNSRSEMNVSTLELGDSALYLCASSSTGRPSPLHFGNGTRLTVT.

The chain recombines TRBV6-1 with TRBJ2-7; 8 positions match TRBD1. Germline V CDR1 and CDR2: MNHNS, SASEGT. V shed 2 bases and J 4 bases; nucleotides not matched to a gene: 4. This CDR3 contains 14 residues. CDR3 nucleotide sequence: TGTGCCAGCAGTGAACAGGGACAGGCTTACGAGCAGTACTTC. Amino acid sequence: CASSEQGQAYEQYF.

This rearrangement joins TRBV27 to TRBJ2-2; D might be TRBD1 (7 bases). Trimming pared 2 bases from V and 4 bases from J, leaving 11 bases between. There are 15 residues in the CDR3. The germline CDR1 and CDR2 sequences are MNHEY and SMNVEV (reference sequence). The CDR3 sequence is CASSLNRGGTGELFF. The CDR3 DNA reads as TGTGCCAGCAGTTTAAACAGGGGAGGCACCGGGGAGCTGTTTTTT.

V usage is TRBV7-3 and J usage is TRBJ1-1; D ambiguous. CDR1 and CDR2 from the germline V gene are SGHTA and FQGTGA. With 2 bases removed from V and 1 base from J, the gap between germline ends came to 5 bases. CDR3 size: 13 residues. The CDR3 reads CASSLGRNTEAFF. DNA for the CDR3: TGTGCCAGCAGCTTAGGGAGGAACACTGAAGCTTTCTTT.

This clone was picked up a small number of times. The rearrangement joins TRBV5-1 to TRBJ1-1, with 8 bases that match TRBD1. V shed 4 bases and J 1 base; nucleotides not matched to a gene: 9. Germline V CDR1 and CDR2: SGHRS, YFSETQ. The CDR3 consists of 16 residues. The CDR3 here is CASSPFTRGPNTEAFF. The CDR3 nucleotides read TGCGCCAGCAGCCCTTTTACCAGGGGGCCGAACACTGAAGCTTTCTTT.

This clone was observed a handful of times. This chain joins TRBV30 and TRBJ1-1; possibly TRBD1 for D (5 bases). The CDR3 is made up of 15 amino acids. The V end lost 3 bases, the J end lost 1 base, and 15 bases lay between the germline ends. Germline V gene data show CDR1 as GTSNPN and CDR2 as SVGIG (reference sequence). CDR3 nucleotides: TGTGCCTGGAGCGCTGGGGCAGGGCGGAACACTGAAGCTTTCTTT. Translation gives CAWSAGAGRNTEAFF.

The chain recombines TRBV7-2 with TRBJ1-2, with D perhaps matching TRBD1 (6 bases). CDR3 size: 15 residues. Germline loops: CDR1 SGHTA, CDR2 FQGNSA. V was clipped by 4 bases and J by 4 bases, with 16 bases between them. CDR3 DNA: TGTGCCAGCAGCTCTACCGGGACAACAAGCTATGGCTACACCTTC. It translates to CASSSTGTTSYGYTF.

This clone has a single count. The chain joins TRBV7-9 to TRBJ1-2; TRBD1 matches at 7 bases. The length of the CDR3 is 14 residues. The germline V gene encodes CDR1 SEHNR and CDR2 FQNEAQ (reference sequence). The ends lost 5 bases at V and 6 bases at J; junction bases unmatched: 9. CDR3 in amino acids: CASSPTGPGNGYTF. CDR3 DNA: TGTGCCAGCAGCCCGACAGGGCCGGGAAATGGCTACACCTTC.

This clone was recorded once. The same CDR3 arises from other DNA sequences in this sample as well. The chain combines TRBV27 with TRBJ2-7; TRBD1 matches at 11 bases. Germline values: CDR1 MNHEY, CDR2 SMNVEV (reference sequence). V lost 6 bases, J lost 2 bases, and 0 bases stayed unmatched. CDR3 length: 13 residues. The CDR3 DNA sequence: TGTGCCAGCAGGGGACAGGGGGCCTACGAGCAGTACTTC. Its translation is CASRGQGAYEQYF.

CDR3 protein: CAWSAGLTGGVMNTEAFF. The CDR3 nucleotides read TGTGCCTGGAGTGCCGGGTTAACGGGGGGGGTCATGAACACTGAAGCTTTCTTT. The chain is built from TRBV30 and TRBJ1-1; D is possibly TRBD1 (5 bases). The V gene lost 1 base and the J gene lost 0 bases, with 21 bases spanning the gap. Germline assignment: CDR1 GTSNPN and CDR2 SVGIG (reference sequence). CDR3 length equals 18 residues. Full variable domain (outside the CDR3, taken from reference TRBV30 and TRBJ1-1): SQTIHQWPATLVQPVGSPLSLECTVEGTSNPNLYWYRQAAGRGLQLLFYSVGIGQISSEVPQNLSASRPQDRQFILSSKKLLLSDSGFYLCAWSAGLTGGVMNTEAFFGQGTRLTVV.

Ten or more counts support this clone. The CDR3 is CASRTRTGEQPQHF. In DNA form, the CDR3 reads TGTGCCAGTAGAACAAGAACAGGGGAGCAGCCCCAGCATTTT. The chain has TRBV19 and TRBJ1-5; 7 nucleotides agree with TRBD1. CDR3 length: 14 amino acids. The ends lost 6 bases at V and 7 bases at J; junction bases unmatched: 9. Germline CDR1 and CDR2: LNHDA and SQIVND (reference sequence).